The rows below give T cell receptor beta chains drawn from one sample of a study of blood T cell repertoires in COVID-19. Sequencing was performed with immunoSEQ multiplex PCR; in TCRdb, only in-frame clones are kept and a portion is missing. The table lists approximately 100,000 clones, more than 80% of them singletons. The sequenced sample consisted of peripheral blood. The receptors were gathered from a woman of 80 years or more with acute or convalescent COVID-19. Both conserved end residues are part of each CDR3. The order of the fields is J gene, D gene, V gene, clone size, CDR3 DNA, CDR3 protein. D genes are given only for firm matches. Size is omitted from some rows. Given values are once, few, many or a class for expanded clones.

TRBJ2-1	TRBD2	TRBV5-8	NA	TGTGCCAGCAACGGACTAGCGGGGGGTTTTGAGCAGTTCTTC	CASNGLAGGFEQFF
TRBJ2-7	NA	TRBV6-5	NA	TGTGCCAGCTCCTGGGCTTTTAAGCCGGGGGAGCAGTACTTC	CASSWAFKPGEQYF
TRBJ1-4	NA	TRBV6-5	NA	TGTGCCAGCAGCCTCGGACAGCTTAATGAAAAACTGTTTTTT	CASSLGQLNEKLFF
TRBJ1-2	TRBD1	TRBV18	NA	TGTGCCAGCTCACCACCAGCGACAGGGGGATCCATTAATGGCTACACCTTC	CASSPPATGGSINGYTF
TRBJ1-2	NA	TRBV7-9	NA	TGTGCCAGCAGCTTAGTAGAAGCAGGGGATGGCTACACCTTC	CASSLVEAGDGYTF
TRBJ2-7	NA	TRBV7-9	NA	TGTGCCAGCAGCTCCAGCGTTCAAACTCCCTACGAGCAGTACTTC	CASSSSVQTPYEQYF
TRBJ1-2	TRBD1	TRBV19	NA	TGTGCCAGTAGTATCCTTGGGGACAGGGAACCCATCACCTTC	CASSILGDREPITF
TRBJ1-2	NA	TRBV11-2	NA	TGTGCCAGCAGCCCCAGGGTGATCTATGGCTACACCTTC	CASSPRVIYGYTF
TRBJ2-5	NA	TRBV9	NA	TGTGCCAGCAGCGTAGGGCTAGCGTGGTCCCAAGAGACCCAGTACTTC	CASSVGLAWSQETQYF
TRBJ2-3	TRBD2	TRBV7-2	once	TGTGCCAGCAGCCCCACCCGGGGGGGCCGCCCAGATACGCAGTATTTT	CASSPTRGGRPDTQYF
TRBJ1-2	TRBD1	TRBV19	NA	TGTGCCAGTAGTATACCGGGACAGGGGGTTCCTAACTATGGCTACACCTTC	CASSIPGQGVPNYGYTF
TRBJ2-1	NA	TRBV10-2	NA	TGCGCCAGCAACTTGGACAGCTCGTACAATGAGCAGTTCTTC	CASNLDSSYNEQFF
TRBJ2-2	TRBD1	TRBV9	NA	TGTGCCAGCAGCCCTTCAGGGGGCGCCCGTACCGGGGAGCTGTTTTTT	CASSPSGGARTGELFF
TRBJ1-1	NA	TRBV12-5	NA	TGTGCTAGTGGTTTGGATCTCACTGAAGCTTTCTTT	CASGLDLTEAFF
TRBJ2-6	NA	TRBV6-1	once	TGTGCCAGCAGTGGTCGGGGAAAGGAGCAGTCTGGGGCCAACGTCCTGACTTTC	CASSGRGKEQSGANVLTF
TRBJ1-2	NA	TRBV10-1	NA	TGCGCCAGCAGTGAACAGGTCGGCTATGGCTACACCTTC	CASSEQVGYGYTF
TRBJ1-6	NA	TRBV5-1	NA	TGCGCCAGCAGCTTGGAGGGACAAGATAATTCACCCCTCCACTTT	CASSLEGQDNSPLHF
TRBJ1-1	TRBD1	TRBV4-1	once	TGCGCCAGCAGCCCCCGACAGGGTTTAGGCCTCGACACTGAAGCTTTCTTT	CASSPRQGLGLDTEAFF
TRBJ2-1	TRBD2	TRBV9	NA	TGTGCCAGCAGCGCCTTAGGGACTAGCGGGGGGACTTACAATGAGCAGTTCTTC	CASSALGTSGGTYNEQFF
TRBJ2-3	NA	TRBV7-9	once	TGTGCCAGCAGCTCGGTAGGGGCAGCAAGCACAGATACGCAGTATTTT	CASSSVGAASTDTQYF
TRBJ1-4	NA	TRBV28	NA	TGTGCCAGCAGTCGACGACAGAAAAATGAAAAACTGTTTTTT	CASSRRQKNEKLFF
TRBJ1-2	TRBD1	TRBV10-2	NA	TGCGCCAGCAGCACGACAGGGAGATATGGCTACACCTTC	CASSTTGRYGYTF
TRBJ2-4	NA	TRBV13	few	TGTGCCAGCAGTTCCTCGATGGGGGCCTCGAACATTCAGTACTTC	CASSSSMGASNIQYF